This section outlines one T cell receptor (beta chain) sequence together with its context. This specimen comes from a study of technical replicates of blood from a few donors. Germline CDR1 MNHNS, CDR2 SASEGT. After removal of 1 base from V and 0 bases from J, the junction contained 2 bases not matched to a gene. The CDR3 is 15 residues long. TCRdb's table, derived via immunoSEQ multiplex PCR, lists solely in-frame clones and lacks some. The profile covers 55,000 to 75,000 clones, with about 87% appearing a single time and over 4.5% taken by the ten largest. The receptor comes from a human donor in good health. Some clones in this sample may be carry-over from other donors' samples. The chain links TRBV6-1 to TRBJ2-7, with 8 bases matching TRBD1. Material for sequencing was PBMCs. CDR3 DNA: TGTGCCAGCAGTGAAGGGGGGACAGGCTCCTACGAGCAGTACTTC. This encodes CASSEGGTGSYEQYF.